The T cell receptor (beta chain) described here comes from a study of control samples from healthy donors and cancer patients. The CDR3 sequence is 14 residues long. The germline gives CDR1 SGHNT, CDR2 YENEEA. The V gene lost 3 bases and the J gene lost 4 bases, with 10 bases spanning the gap. The method was immunoSEQ multiplex PCR; TCRdb's version includes in-frame clones alone and lacks a portion of them. The sample holds fewer than 200,000 clones, around 93% seen once. Input material: blood. This TCR was recovered from a woman aged 60-75 years in good health. The gene calls are TRBV11-3 and TRBJ2-1; tentatively, D is TRBD1 (7 bases). This CDR3 reads CASSFGGQYNEQFF. Here the CDR3 DNA reads TGTGCCAGCAGCTTCGGGGGACAGTACAATGAGCAGTTCTTC.